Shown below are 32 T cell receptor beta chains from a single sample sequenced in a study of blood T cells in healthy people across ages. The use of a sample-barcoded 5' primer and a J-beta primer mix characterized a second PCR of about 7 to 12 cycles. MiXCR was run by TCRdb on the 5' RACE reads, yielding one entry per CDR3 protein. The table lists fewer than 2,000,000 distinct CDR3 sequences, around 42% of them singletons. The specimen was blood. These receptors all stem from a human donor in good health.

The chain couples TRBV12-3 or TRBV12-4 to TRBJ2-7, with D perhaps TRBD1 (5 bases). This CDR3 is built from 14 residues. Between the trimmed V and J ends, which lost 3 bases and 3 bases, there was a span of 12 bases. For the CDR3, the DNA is TGTGCCAGCAGTTTTACAGGAACCGTCTACGAGCAGTACTTC. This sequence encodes CASSFTGTVYEQYF.

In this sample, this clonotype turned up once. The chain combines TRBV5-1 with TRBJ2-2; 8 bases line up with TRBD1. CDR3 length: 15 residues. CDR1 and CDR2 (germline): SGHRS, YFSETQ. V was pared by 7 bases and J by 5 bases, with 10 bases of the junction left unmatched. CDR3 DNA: TGCGCCAGCGCCCGTATGACAGGGGCAACCGGGGAGCTGTTTTTT. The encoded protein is CASARMTGATGELFF.

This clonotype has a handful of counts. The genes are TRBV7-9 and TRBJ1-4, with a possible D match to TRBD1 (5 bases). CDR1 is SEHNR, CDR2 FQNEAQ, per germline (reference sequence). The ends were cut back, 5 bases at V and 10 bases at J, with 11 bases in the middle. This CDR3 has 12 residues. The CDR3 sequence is CASSAGDPKLFF. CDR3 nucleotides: TGTGCCAGCAGCGCGGGGGACCCAAAACTGTTTTTT.

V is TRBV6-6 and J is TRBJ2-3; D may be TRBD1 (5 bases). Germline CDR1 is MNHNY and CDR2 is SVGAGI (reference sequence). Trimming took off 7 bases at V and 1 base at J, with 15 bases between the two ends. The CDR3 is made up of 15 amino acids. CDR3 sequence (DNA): TGTGCCAGCACCCCAGGGTCCGTGGGCACAGATACGCAGTATTTT. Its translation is CASTPGSVGTDTQYF.

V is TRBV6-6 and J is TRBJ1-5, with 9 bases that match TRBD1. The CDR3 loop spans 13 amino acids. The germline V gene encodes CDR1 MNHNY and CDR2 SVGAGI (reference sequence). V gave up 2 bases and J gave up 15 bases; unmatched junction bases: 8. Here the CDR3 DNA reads TGTGCCAGCAGTTACGCAACAGGGGGCCCCGGGCATTTT. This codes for CASSYATGGPGHF.

DNA for the CDR3: TGTGCCATCAGTGATGACGGGGTCACTGAAGCTTTCTTT. This sequence encodes CAISDDGVTEAFF. V gene TRBV10-3 combines with J gene TRBJ1-1; D is unresolved. The CDR3 is made up of 13 amino acids. CDR1 is ENHRY and CDR2 is SYGVKD in the germline V gene. Deletions cut 3 bases from V and 4 bases from J, with 9 bases between.

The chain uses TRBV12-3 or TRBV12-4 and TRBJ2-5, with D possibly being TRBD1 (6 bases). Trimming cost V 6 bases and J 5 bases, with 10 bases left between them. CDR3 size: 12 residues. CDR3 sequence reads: CASSTGQETQYF. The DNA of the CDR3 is TGTGCCAGCAGCACAGGACAGGAGACCCAGTACTTC.

CDR3 residues: CASSLEAPRSYEQYF. CDR3 bases: TGCGCCAGCAGCTTAGAGGCTCCTCGTTCCTACGAGCAGTACTTC. This chain connects TRBV5-1 to TRBJ2-7; D not certain. In germline, CDR1 is SGHRS, CDR2 YFSETQ. Trimming took 2 bases from V and 1 from J, leaving 13 bases between them. The CDR3 has 15 amino acids.

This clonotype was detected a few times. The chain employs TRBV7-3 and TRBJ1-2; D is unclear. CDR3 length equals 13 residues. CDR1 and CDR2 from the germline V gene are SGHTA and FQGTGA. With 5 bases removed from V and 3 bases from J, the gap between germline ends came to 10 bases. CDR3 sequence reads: CASSPGADYGYTF. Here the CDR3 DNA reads TGTGCCAGCAGCCCGGGAGCAGACTATGGCTACACCTTC.

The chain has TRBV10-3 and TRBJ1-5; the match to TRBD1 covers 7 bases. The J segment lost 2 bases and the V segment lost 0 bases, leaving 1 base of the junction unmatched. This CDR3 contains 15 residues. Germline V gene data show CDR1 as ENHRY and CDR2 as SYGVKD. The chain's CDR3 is CAISESGTGNQPQHF. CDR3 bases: TGTGCCATCAGTGAGTCAGGGACAGGCAATCAGCCCCAGCATTTT.

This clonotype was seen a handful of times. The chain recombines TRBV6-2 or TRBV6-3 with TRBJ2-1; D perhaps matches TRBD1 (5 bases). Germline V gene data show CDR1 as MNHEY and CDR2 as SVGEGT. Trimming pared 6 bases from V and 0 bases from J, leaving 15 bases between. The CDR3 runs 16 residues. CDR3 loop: CASRDPGFYSYNEQFF. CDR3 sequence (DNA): TGTGCCAGCAGAGATCCAGGGTTCTACTCCTACAATGAGCAGTTCTTC.

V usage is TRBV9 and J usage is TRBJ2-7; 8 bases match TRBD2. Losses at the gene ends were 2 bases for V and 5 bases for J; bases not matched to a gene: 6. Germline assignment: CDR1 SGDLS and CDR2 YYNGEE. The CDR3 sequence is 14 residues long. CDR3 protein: CASSVGTRGDEQYF. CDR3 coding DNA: TGTGCCAGCAGCGTGGGGACTAGGGGTGACGAGCAGTACTTC.

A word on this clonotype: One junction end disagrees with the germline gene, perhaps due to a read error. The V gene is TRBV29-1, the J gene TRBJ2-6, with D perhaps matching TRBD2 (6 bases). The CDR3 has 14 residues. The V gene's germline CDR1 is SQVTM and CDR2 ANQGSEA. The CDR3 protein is CSVDRGSGTNVLTF. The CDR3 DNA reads TGCAGCGTTGATCGGGGGTCTGGGACCAACGTCCTGACTTTC.

The DNA of the CDR3 is TGCGCCAGCCACGGAGGGCTAGCGAGTAACAATGAGCAGTTCTTC. It yields the protein CASHGGLASNNEQFF. This chain links TRBV5-1 with TRBJ2-1; tentative D call: TRBD2 (6 bases). This CDR3 comprises 15 residues. V lost 7 bases to trimming and J lost 5 bases, with 19 bases between them. Germline V gene lookup returns CDR1 SGHRS and CDR2 YFSETQ.

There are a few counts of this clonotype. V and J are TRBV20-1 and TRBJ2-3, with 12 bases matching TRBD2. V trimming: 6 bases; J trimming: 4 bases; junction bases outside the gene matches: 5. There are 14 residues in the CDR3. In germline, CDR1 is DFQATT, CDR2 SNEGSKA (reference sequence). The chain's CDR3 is CSAQLAGGSDTQYF. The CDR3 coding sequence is TGCAGTGCGCAACTAGCGGGGGGCTCAGATACGCAGTATTTT.

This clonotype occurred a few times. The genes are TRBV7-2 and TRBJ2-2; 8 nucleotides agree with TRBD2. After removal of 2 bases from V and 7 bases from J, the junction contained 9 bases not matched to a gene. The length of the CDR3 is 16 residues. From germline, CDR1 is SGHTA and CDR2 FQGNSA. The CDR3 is CASSLNGGAMGGELFF. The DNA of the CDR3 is TGTGCCAGCAGCTTAAACGGGGGGGCCATGGGCGGGGAGCTGTTTTTT.

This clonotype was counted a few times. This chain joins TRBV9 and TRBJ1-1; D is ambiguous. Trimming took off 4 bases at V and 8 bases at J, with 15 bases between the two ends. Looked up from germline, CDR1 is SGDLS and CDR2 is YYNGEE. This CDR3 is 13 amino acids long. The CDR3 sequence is CASSPNSGLEAFF. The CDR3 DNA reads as TGTGCCAGCAGCCCCAACTCAGGACTGGAAGCTTTCTTT.

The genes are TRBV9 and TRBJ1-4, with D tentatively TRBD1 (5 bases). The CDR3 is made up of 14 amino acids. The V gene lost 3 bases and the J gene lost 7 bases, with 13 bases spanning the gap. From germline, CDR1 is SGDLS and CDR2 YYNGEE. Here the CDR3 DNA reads TGTGCCAGCAGCGCCCTTGGGGGTAGTGAAAAACTGTTTTTT. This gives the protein CASSALGGSEKLFF.

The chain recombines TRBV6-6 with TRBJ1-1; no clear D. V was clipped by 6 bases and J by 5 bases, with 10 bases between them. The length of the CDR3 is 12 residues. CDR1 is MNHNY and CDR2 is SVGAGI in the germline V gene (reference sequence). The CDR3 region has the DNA TGTGCCAGCAGCTTCCCGCGGACTGAAGCTTTCTTT. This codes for CASSFPRTEAFF.

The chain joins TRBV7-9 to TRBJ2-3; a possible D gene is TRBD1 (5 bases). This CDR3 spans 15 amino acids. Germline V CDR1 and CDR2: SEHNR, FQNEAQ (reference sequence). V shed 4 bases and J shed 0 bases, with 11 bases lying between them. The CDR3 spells CASSSQGFSTDTQYF. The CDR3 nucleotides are TGTGCCAGCAGCTCTCAGGGTTTCAGCACAGATACGCAGTATTTT.

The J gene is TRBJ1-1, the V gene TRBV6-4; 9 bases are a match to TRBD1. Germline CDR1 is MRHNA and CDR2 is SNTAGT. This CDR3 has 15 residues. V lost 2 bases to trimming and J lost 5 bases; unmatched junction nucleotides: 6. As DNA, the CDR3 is TGTGCCAGCAGTGACCGGGGGGACAGGGTTACTGAAGCTTTCTTT. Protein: CASSDRGDRVTEAFF.

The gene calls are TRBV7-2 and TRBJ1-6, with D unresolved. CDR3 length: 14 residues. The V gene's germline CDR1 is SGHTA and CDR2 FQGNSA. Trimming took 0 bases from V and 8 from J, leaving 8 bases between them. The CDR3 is CASSLAGLYSPLHF. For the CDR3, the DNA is TGTGCCAGCAGCTTAGCCGGGTTATATTCACCCCTCCACTTT.

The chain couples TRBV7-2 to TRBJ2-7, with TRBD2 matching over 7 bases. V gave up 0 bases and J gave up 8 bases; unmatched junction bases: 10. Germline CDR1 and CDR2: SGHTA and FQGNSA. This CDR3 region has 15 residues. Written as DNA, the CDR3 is TGTGCCAGCAGCTTAGCGGGAGGGTCGCTATCCCAGCAGTACTTC. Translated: CASSLAGGSLSQQYF.

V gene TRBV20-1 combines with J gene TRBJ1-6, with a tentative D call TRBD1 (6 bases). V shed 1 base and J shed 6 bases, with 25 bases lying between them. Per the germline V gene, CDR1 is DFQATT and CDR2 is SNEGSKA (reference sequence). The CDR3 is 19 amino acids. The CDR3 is CSARVRAGAAPSLNSPLHF. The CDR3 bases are TGCAGTGCTAGAGTAAGGGCAGGGGCCGCCCCCTCACTTAATTCACCCCTCCACTTT.

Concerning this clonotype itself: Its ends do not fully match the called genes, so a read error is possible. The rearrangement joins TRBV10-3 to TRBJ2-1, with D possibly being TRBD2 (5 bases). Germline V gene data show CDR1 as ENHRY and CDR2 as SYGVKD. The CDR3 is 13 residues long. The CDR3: CAIRESTGNEQFF. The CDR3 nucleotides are TGTGCCATCAGGGAGTCGACGGGAAATGAGCAGTTCTTC.

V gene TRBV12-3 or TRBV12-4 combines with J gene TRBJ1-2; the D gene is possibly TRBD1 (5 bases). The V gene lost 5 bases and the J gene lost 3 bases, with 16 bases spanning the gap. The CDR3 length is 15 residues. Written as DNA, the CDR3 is TGTGCCAGCAGTAAACGAACAGGAGATCACTATGGCTACACCTTC. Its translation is CASSKRTGDHYGYTF.

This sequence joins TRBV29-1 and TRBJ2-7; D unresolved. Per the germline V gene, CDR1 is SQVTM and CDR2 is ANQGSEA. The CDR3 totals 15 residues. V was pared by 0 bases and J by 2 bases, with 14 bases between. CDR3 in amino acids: CSVEEESRATYEQYF. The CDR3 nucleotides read TGCAGCGTTGAAGAGGAGTCCCGGGCCACCTACGAGCAGTACTTC.

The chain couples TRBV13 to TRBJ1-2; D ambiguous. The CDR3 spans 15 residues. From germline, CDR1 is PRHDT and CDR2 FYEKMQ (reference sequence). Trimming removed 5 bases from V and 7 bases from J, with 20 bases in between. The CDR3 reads CASSRLSTPPSGYTF. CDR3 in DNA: TGTGCCAGCAGCCGACTTTCGACACCTCCTAGTGGCTACACCTTC.

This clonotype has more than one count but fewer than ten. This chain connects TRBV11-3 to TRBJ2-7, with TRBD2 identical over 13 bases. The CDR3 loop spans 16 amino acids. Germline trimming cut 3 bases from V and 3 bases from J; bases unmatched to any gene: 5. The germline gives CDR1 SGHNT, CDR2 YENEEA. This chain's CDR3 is CASSLGLAGLSYEQYF. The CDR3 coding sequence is TGTGCCAGCAGCTTGGGACTAGCGGGGCTAAGCTACGAGCAGTACTTC. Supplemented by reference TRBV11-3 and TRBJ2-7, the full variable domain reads EAGVVQSPRYKIIEKKQPVAFWCNPISGHNTLYWYLQNLGQGPELLIRYENEEAVDDSQLPKDRFSAERLKGVDSTLKIQPAELGDSAVYLCASSLGLAGLSYEQYFGPGTRLTVT.

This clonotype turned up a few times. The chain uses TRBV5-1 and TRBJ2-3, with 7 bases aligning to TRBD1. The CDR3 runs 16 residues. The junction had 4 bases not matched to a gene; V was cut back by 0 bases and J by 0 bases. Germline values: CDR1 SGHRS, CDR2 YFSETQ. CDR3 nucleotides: TGCGCCAGCAGCTTGGATGGACAGGCAAGCACAGATACGCAGTATTTT. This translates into CASSLDGQASTDTQYF.

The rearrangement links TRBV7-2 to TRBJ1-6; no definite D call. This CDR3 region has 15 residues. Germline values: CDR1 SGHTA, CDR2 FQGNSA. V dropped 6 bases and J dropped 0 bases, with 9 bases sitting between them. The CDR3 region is CASSPRNSYNSPLHF. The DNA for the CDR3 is TGTGCCAGCAGTCCCCGAAACTCCTATAATTCACCCCTCCACTTT. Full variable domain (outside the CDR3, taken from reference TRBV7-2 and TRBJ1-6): GAGVSQSPSNKVTEKGKDVELRCDPISGHTALYWYRQSLGQGLEFLIYFQGNSAPDKSGLPSDRFSAERTGGSVSTLTIQRTQQEDSAVYLCASSPRNSYNSPLHFGNGTRLTVT.

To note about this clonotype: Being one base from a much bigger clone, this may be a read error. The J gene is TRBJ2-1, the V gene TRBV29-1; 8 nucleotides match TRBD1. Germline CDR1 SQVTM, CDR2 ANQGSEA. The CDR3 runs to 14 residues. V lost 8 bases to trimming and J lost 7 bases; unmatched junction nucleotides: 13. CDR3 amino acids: CSLSQGATGNEQFF. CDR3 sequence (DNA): TGCAGCCTATCGCAGGGGGCGACGGGAAATGAGCAGTTCTTC.